What follows describes a single T cell receptor beta chain. This entry comes from a study of blood T cell repertoires in COVID-19. Method: immunoSEQ multiplex PCR; TCRdb's copy keeps in-frame clones and lacks some. Altogether some 500,000 clones are present, 88% being singletons, with the ten largest covering 1.5% to 2%. Germline V gives CDR1 SGDLS, CDR2 YYNGEE. This CDR3 region has 15 residues. Trimming took 3 bases from V and 4 from J; bases not matched to a gene: 7. The sequence was obtained from a woman in her 40s who had recovered from COVID-19. This chain joins TRBV9 and TRBJ1-2; TRBD1 matches at 9 bases. The sample taken for sequencing was PBMCs or T cells enriched from blood (not recorded which). The CDR3 is CASSAYRGQGYGYTF. The CDR3 DNA is TGTGCCAGCAGCGCGTACAGGGGGCAGGGCTATGGCTACACCTTC.